Below, 9 T cell receptor beta chains from the same sample are listed, as sequenced in a study of blood T cell repertoires in COVID-19. TCRdb's copy holds only in-frame clones and misses some; the assay was immunoSEQ multiplex PCR. This table has about 200,000 clones, 85% to 90% appearing once. The sequencing sample was made of peripheral blood. These receptors were collected from a woman aged 45 to 65 with COVID-19, enrolled during active disease.

CDR3 sequence reads: CASTPSANTGELFF. The CDR3 DNA reads TGTGCCAGCACCCCCAGCGCGAACACCGGGGAGCTGTTTTTT. The chain joins TRBV5-5 to TRBJ2-2; D is unclear. Germline lookup yields CDR1 SGHKS and CDR2 YYEKEE (reference sequence). V was shortened by 6 bases and J by 0 bases, with 9 bases between the two germline ends. This CDR3 comprises 14 residues.

This clone was observed once. The gene calls are TRBV19 and TRBJ2-3, with 8 bases lining up with TRBD1. Germline CDR1 LNHDA, CDR2 SQIVND (reference sequence). Germline trimming cut 2 bases from V and 3 bases from J; bases unmatched to any gene: 1. The CDR3 length is 14 residues. The CDR3 coding sequence is TGTGCCAGTAGTATACAGGGGGCAACAGATACGCAGTATTTT. This encodes CASSIQGATDTQYF.

The gene calls are TRBV30 and TRBJ2-5; a possible D gene is TRBD2 (6 bases). Germline-derived CDR1 and CDR2 are GTSNPN and SVGIG (reference sequence). Deletions cut 0 bases from V and 4 bases from J, with 18 bases between. The CDR3 has 16 amino acids. CDR3 in amino acids: CAWSVRLGGVGETQYF. The CDR3 DNA reads TGTGCCTGGAGTGTAAGACTAGGAGGGGTTGGAGAGACCCAGTACTTC.

The chain links TRBV12-5 to TRBJ1-2; 8 bases fit TRBD1. This CDR3 comprises 16 residues. CDR1 is LGHNT, CDR2 FRNRAP, per germline. V was clipped by 6 bases and J by 7 bases; unmatched bases: 16. CDR3 nucleotides: TGTGCTAGTGGCCCTAATCCAGGGGGCCACGAGAGTGGCTACACCTTC. Encoded protein: CASGPNPGGHESGYTF.

This rearrangement joins TRBV7-2 to TRBJ1-1; D unclear. The CDR3 sequence is 11 residues long. Germline lookup yields CDR1 SGHTA and CDR2 FQGNSA. The ends were cut back, 3 bases at V and 7 bases at J, with 6 bases in the middle. This CDR3 is CASSFGVEAFF. CDR3 DNA sequence: TGTGCCAGCAGCTTCGGTGTTGAAGCTTTCTTT. Full variable domain (rest looked up from reference TRBV7-2 and TRBJ1-1): GAGVSQSPSNKVTEKGKDVELRCDPISGHTALYWYRQSLGQGLEFLIYFQGNSAPDKSGLPSDRFSAERTGGSVSTLTIQRTQQEDSAVYLCASSFGVEAFFGQGTRLTVV.

The chain employs TRBV6-6 and TRBJ1-5; a weak D match, TRBD1 (5 bases). The CDR3 sequence is 12 residues long. Germline CDR1 reads MNHNY; CDR2 reads SVGAGI (reference sequence). Trimming left V 7 bases short and J 9 bases short, with 13 bases between. CDR3 sequence (DNA): TGTGCCAGCAACTGGGTTAGGGGGCCCCAGCATTTT. It yields the protein CASNWVRGPQHF.

This chain links TRBV28 with TRBJ2-7; tentatively, D is TRBD1 (7 bases). CDR3 size: 13 residues. The V end lost 11 bases, the J end lost 4 bases, and 18 bases lay between the germline ends. The germline V gene encodes CDR1 MDHEN and CDR2 SYDVKM. The CDR3 DNA sequence: TGTGCCCCATGGAGGGGACAGATTTACGAGCAGTACGTC. It is translated as CAPWRGQIYEQYV.

The chain couples TRBV9 to TRBJ2-1, with 9 positions matching TRBD2. Unmatched junction bases numbered 2, after V lost 0 bases and J lost 4 bases. The germline gives CDR1 SGDLS, CDR2 YYNGEE. This CDR3 has 15 amino acids. CDR3 in amino acids: CASSVELAGYNEQFF. The DNA of the CDR3 is TGTGCCAGCAGCGTAGAGCTAGCGGGGTACAATGAGCAGTTCTTC.

The V and J genes are TRBV12-3 or TRBV12-4 and TRBJ2-3; D is perhaps TRBD2 (5 bases). The CDR3 contains 10 residues. V gave up 8 bases and J gave up 5 bases, with 5 bases separating them. The CDR3 DNA follows: TGTGCCAGCGGAGGAGATACGCAGTATTTT. This encodes CASGGDTQYF.